A single sample gave rise to the 21 T cell receptor beta chains below, sequenced in a study of OX40 agonist ivuxolimab in advanced cancers. Clones were sequenced by immunoSEQ multiplex PCR, and TCRdb holds only the in-frame ones, with some missing. The sample consists of around 18,000 clones, roughly four fifths of them appearing once. Here the sequenced sample was CD4+ or CD8+ T cells sorted from blood, taken in a trial of the OX40 agonist ivuxolimab. All receptors derive from an adult with an advanced solid tumor such as melanoma, head and neck, liver or kidney cancer.

This chain links TRBV6-1 with TRBJ1-2; D is uncertain. There are 13 residues in the CDR3. Germline values: CDR1 MNHNS, CDR2 SASEGT. Trimming took 9 bases from V and 6 from J, leaving 17 bases between them. The CDR3: CASNVWSVHGYTF. CDR3 nucleotide sequence: TGTGCCAGTAATGTATGGTCGGTTCATGGCTACACCTTC.

The chain recombines TRBV7-2 with TRBJ2-3; 10 bases fit TRBD2. The V gene's germline CDR1 is SGHTA and CDR2 FQGNSA. V lost 3 bases and J lost 1; bases outside the gene matches: 1. There are 15 residues in the CDR3. The CDR3 loop reads CASSLSGRGTDTQYF. The CDR3 DNA reads TGTGCCAGCAGCTTGAGCGGGAGGGGCACAGATACGCAGTATTTT.

CDR3 residues: CASSFGAGSGELFF. CDR3 in DNA: TGTGCCAGCAGCTTCGGAGCGGGGAGCGGGGAGCTGTTTTTT. The chain uses TRBV11-3 and TRBJ2-2; the match to TRBD2 covers 7 bases. Trimming cost V 3 bases and J 7 bases; bases outside gene matches: 5. The CDR3 length is 14 residues. CDR1 SGHNT and CDR2 YENEEA come from the germline V gene.

This clone has only one observation. This sequence joins TRBV18 and TRBJ1-1, with D perhaps TRBD1 (5 bases). V was shortened by 2 bases and J by 4 bases, with 17 bases between the two germline ends. Germline CDR1 is KGHSH and CDR2 is LQKENI. This CDR3 region has 16 residues. The CDR3 loop is CASSPSLVGGGTEAFF. The DNA for the CDR3 is TGTGCCAGCTCACCAAGTCTCGTGGGGGGAGGCACTGAAGCTTTCTTT.

This clone turned up a few times. The rearrangement uses TRBV7-9 and TRBJ2-3; 10 nucleotides line up with TRBD2. The CDR3 runs 17 residues. Germline loops: CDR1 SEHNR, CDR2 FQNEAQ (reference sequence). V lost 0 bases and J lost 4; bases outside the gene matches: 7. The CDR3 spells CASSLAGASGRSDTQYF. The CDR3 DNA follows: TGTGCCAGCAGCTTAGCAGGGGCTAGCGGGAGATCAGATACGCAGTATTTT.

V gene TRBV19 combines with J gene TRBJ1-5, with D maybe TRBD1 (6 bases). Germline V lookup: CDR1 LNHDA, CDR2 SQIVND (reference sequence). Trimming shortened V by 5 bases and J by 3 bases, and 11 bases separated the two germline ends. The CDR3 is made up of 14 amino acids. Written as DNA, the CDR3 is TGTGCCAGTAGTCTCAACAGGGACAATCAGCCCCAGCATTTT. It yields the protein CASSLNRDNQPQHF.

V gene TRBV5-1 combines with J gene TRBJ1-2, with 7 bases aligning to TRBD1. With V trimmed by 3 bases and J by 6 bases, 5 bases remained unmatched. This CDR3 is built from 13 residues. Germline lookup yields CDR1 SGHRS and CDR2 YFSETQ. The CDR3 here is CASSSTGVDGYTF. In nucleotides, the CDR3 is TGCGCCAGCAGCTCAACAGGGGTGGATGGCTACACCTTC.

The chain joins TRBV5-5 to TRBJ2-1; 7 nucleotides line up with TRBD1. Germline CDR1 reads SGHKS; CDR2 reads YYEKEE (reference sequence). The CDR3 extends over 15 amino acids. Trimming cost V 2 bases and J 7 bases; bases outside gene matches: 9. The CDR3 bases are TGTGCCAGCAGCTTAAAGGGGGCGGTAGGTAATGAGCAGTTCTTC. It yields the protein CASSLKGAVGNEQFF.

The rearrangement links TRBV7-2 to TRBJ2-7; tentatively, D is TRBD2 (5 bases). V lost 5 bases, J lost 6 bases, and 17 bases lay in between. There are 14 residues in the CDR3. Germline V gives CDR1 SGHTA, CDR2 FQGNSA. Here the CDR3 reads CASSPQPWRTEQYF. The DNA of the CDR3 is TGTGCCAGCAGCCCACAACCGTGGAGGACCGAGCAGTACTTC.

J is TRBJ2-7 and V is TRBV5-1; the match to TRBD2 covers 10 bases. CDR3 length equals 18 residues. In germline, CDR1 is SGHRS, CDR2 YFSETQ. The V and J ends lost 3 bases and 0 bases, in that order; junction bases with no gene match: 12. The CDR3 DNA reads TGCGCCAGCAGCTCCGCTAGCGGGAGCTCTCCCATCTCCTACGAGCAGTACTTC. This encodes CASSSASGSSPISYEQYF.

V is TRBV28 and J is TRBJ2-6; 7 bases are shared with TRBD1. The J segment lost 0 bases and the V segment lost 6 bases, leaving 8 bases of the junction unmatched. The germline gives CDR1 MDHEN, CDR2 SYDVKM. The CDR3 is 17 residues long. The CDR3 sequence is CASRVQGLSSGANVLTF. Written as DNA, the CDR3 is TGTGCCAGCAGGGTACAGGGGTTAAGCTCTGGGGCCAACGTCCTGACTTTC. Together with reference TRBV28 and TRBJ2-6, the CDR3 gives the full variable domain: DVKVTQSSRYLVKRTGEKVFLECVQDMDHENMFWYRQDPGLGLRLIYFSYDVKMKEKGDIPEGYSVSREKKERFSLILESASTNQTSMYLCASRVQGLSSGANVLTFGAGSRLTVL.

The J gene is TRBJ2-7, the V gene TRBV27, with unresolved D. CDR1 and CDR2 from the germline V gene are MNHEY and SMNVEV (reference sequence). Trimming cost V 9 bases and J 0 bases, with 12 bases left between them. The CDR3 spans 13 residues. In DNA form, the CDR3 reads TGTGCCAGGTGGCCTGAAGGCTCCTACGAGCAGTACTTC. Translating gives CARWPEGSYEQYF.

The chain employs TRBV19 and TRBJ2-7; tentative D call: TRBD2 (6 bases). The germline V and J ends were trimmed by 7 bases and 5 bases, with 15 bases remaining between them. Per the germline V gene, CDR1 is LNHDA and CDR2 is SQIVND (reference sequence). The CDR3 spans 13 residues. CDR3 amino acids: CASTRASDHEQYF. The CDR3 DNA is TGTGCCAGTACAAGGGCTAGCGACCACGAGCAGTACTTC.

The chain couples TRBV18 to TRBJ1-1; no clear D. From germline, CDR1 is KGHSH and CDR2 LQKENI. With 1 base removed from V and 1 base from J, the gap between germline ends came to 7 bases. The CDR3 loop spans 14 amino acids. CDR3 DNA sequence: TGTGCCAGCTCACCACAGGACCAGAACACTGAAGCTTTCTTT. This codes for CASSPQDQNTEAFF.

The rearrangement links TRBV28 to TRBJ2-7; the match to TRBD1 covers 7 bases. The CDR3 extends over 13 amino acids. Per germline, CDR1 MDHEN and CDR2 SYDVKM. The V gene end was trimmed by 6 bases and the J gene end by 5 bases; junction bases not matched to a gene: 7. In DNA, the CDR3 is TGTGCCAGCAGCCGGACAGGTTACCACGAGCAGTACTTC. This encodes CASSRTGYHEQYF.

V is TRBV27 and J is TRBJ2-1; the match to TRBD2 covers 7 bases. The germline gives CDR1 MNHEY, CDR2 SMNVEV (reference sequence). Trimming removed 0 bases from V and 4 bases from J; junction bases left unmatched: 9. This CDR3 has 17 amino acids. The chain's CDR3 is CASSLSLGGSGYNEQFF. The CDR3 DNA reads TGTGCCAGCAGTTTATCGTTGGGGGGGAGTGGTTACAATGAGCAGTTCTTC.

The chain couples TRBV19 to TRBJ1-6; possibly TRBD1 for D (6 bases). The CDR3 is 15 amino acids. Germline CDR1 reads LNHDA; CDR2 reads SQIVND (reference sequence). The V end was cut by 6 bases, the J end by 0 bases, with 9 bases between. For the CDR3, the DNA is TGTGCCAGTAGCGACAGGAGCTCCTATAATTCACCCCTCCACTTT. This codes for CASSDRSSYNSPLHF. Supplemented by reference TRBV19 and TRBJ1-6, the full variable domain reads DGGITQSPKYLFRKEGQNVTLSCEQNLNHDAMYWYRQDPGQGLRLIYYSQIVNDFQKGDIAEGYSVSREKKESFPLTVTSAQKNPTAFYLCASSDRSSYNSPLHFGNGTRLTVT.

The gene calls are TRBV28 and TRBJ2-3; the D gene is possibly TRBD2 (7 bases). CDR1 is MDHEN, CDR2 SYDVKM, per germline. The CDR3 is 16 residues long. Trimming removed 5 bases at V and 1 base at J, with 16 bases between. The CDR3 DNA sequence: TGTGCCAGCAGTCCTCGTTACGGGGGGCGCACAGATACGCAGTATTTT. It encodes CASSPRYGGRTDTQYF. The whole variable domain, filled in from reference TRBV28 and TRBJ2-3, reads DVKVTQSSRYLVKRTGEKVFLECVQDMDHENMFWYRQDPGLGLRLIYFSYDVKMKEKGDIPEGYSVSREKKERFSLILESASTNQTSMYLCASSPRYGGRTDTQYFGPGTRLTVL.

This clone was counted once. V usage is TRBV4-3 and J usage is TRBJ1-4; D not certain. Trimming left V 4 bases short and J 0 bases short, with 21 bases between. CDR3 length: 19 amino acids. CDR1 is LGHNA, CDR2 YSLEER, per germline. CDR3 coding DNA: TGCGCCAGCAGCCTCTCAGGTGCCAGCTCCTTTGCAACTAATGAAAAACTGTTTTTT. As protein: CASSLSGASSFATNEKLFF.

The chain has TRBV6-1 and TRBJ2-7; 8 positions match TRBD2. The junction had 5 bases not matched to a gene; V was cut back by 3 bases and J by 1 base. Germline V lookup: CDR1 MNHNS, CDR2 SASEGT. The CDR3 loop spans 15 amino acids. The CDR3, as DNA: TGTGCCAGCAGTGAGTGGACTAGCTCTTCCTACGAGCAGTACTTC. Its protein product is CASSEWTSSSYEQYF.

The V call is TRBV11-1, the J call TRBJ2-1; 8 bases are a match to TRBD2. Germline assignment: CDR1 SGHAT and CDR2 FQDESV (reference sequence). CDR3 size: 15 residues. Trimming cost V 3 bases and J 5 bases; bases outside gene matches: 6. Here the CDR3 reads CASSFTTSGDNEQFF. The CDR3 DNA reads TGTGCCAGCAGCTTTACTACTAGCGGCGACAATGAGCAGTTCTTC.